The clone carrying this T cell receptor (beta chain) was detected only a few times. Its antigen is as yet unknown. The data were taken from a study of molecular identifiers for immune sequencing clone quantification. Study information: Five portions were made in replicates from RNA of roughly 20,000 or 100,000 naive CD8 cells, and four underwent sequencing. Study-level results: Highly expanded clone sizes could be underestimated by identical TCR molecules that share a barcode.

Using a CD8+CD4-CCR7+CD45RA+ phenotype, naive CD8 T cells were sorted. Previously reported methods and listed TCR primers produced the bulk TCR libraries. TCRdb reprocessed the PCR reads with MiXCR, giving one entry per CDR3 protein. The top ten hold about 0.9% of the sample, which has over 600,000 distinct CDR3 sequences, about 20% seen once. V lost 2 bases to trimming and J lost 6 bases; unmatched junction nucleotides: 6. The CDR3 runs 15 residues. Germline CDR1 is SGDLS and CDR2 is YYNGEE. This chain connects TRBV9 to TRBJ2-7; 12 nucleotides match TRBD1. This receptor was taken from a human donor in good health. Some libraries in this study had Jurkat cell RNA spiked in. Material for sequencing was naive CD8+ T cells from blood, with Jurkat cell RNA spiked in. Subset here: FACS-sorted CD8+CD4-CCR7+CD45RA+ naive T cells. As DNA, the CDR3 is TGTGCCAGCAGCGTCGGGGACAGGGGGCTCTTCGAGCAGTACTTC. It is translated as CASSVGDRGLFEQYF.